The present T cell receptor (beta chain) was sequenced within a study of cytomegalovirus exposure and HLA in healthy donors. About the study: Researchers previously reported finding 90 million to 130 million unique TCR beta sequences from roughly 180 million T cells. Among the approximately 420 donors who were genotyped, about 80% fell in the genetic ancestry cluster that is associated with self-reported Caucasian donors. Findings and caveats of the study: Most TCR sequences were rare, but some public TCRs occurred in many donors.

Note on this clone: The target antigen is unknown.

PCR employed 60 Vbeta and 13 Jbeta primers. Clones were read by immunoSEQ multiplex PCR, and TCRdb kept only the in-frame ones, dropping some. The sample records about 260,000 clones, roughly four fifths being singletons. Germline CDR1 reads LNHDA; CDR2 reads SQIVND (reference sequence). V was clipped by 6 bases and J by 4 bases; unmatched bases: 6. This CDR3 comprises 14 residues. The chain joins TRBV19 to TRBJ2-3, with 8 bases aligning to TRBD2. Sequencing was done on a sample of PBMCs. The TCR sequence derives from a woman aged 40 to 49 in good health and CMV-seropositive. CDR3 region: CASRAGVRADTQYF. CDR3 DNA: TGTGCCAGTAGAGCGGGAGTGAGGGCAGATACGCAGTATTTT.